The subject of this entry is one T cell receptor beta chain. What this receptor recognizes is not known. Base qualities are not at hand, and no much larger clone is one base apart. The protocol used for the library was multiplex PCR. Sequencing was performed on an Illumina HiSeq 4000. CDR3 regions were amplified by Arm-PCR with iRepertoire HTBI primers to construct TCR beta libraries. Gel purification was performed on PCR products prior to sequencing. For the original study's pipeline: Gene usage analysis of CDR3 amino acid clonotypes used the 62 TRBV and around 13 TRBJ segments found across samples. COPE and FqMerger were used to merge filtered high-quality paired reads into contigs. BLAST was used to align contigs to IMGT TRBV, TRBD and TRBJ reference genes, with CDR3 defined following IMGT. Any clonotype with a frequency above 0.1% was classified as a highly expanded clone. Shannon entropy was used to measure repertoire diversity, and the Gini coefficient was used to measure V-J evenness. Public clonotypes were defined as clonotypes shared by more than one individual. TCRdb took the public reads, trimmed them with fastp at Q25, ran MiXCR for clone calling and kept in-frame beta chains. Under each unique CDR3 protein, matching rows form one entry showing the most common genes and DNA. It is TCRdb's table, rather than the study itself, that gives the V and J calls and clone size. The sample table contains 620,000 or so distinct CDR3 sequences; only one count was recorded for about 16% of them. About 17% of the sample lies in the top ten.

This record comes from a study of regulatory T cells in long-lasting Graves disease (dated by TCRdb to about 2021). About the investigation overall: Newly diagnosed Graves' disease patients had taken antithyroid drugs for less than 3 months. This study used TCR sequencing and RNA sequencing of peripheral blood to compare persistent Graves' disease patients against newly diagnosed Graves' disease patients. The study was registered as a clinical trial and conducted in China. A total of around 35 samples underwent TCR sequencing, from about 13 patients with persistent Graves' disease and approximately 20 patients with newly diagnosed Graves' disease.

Per the publication, the time point label means: newly diagnosed GD, antithyroid drugs for less than 3 months. For both TCR sequencing and RNA sequencing, RNA was extracted from PBMCs using TRIzol. The diagnosis of Graves' disease followed American Thyroid Association guidelines. Recruitment of patients was carried out at an endocrinology department in Xi'an, China. From each patient, 8 to 10 milliliters of peripheral blood was collected into an EDTA anticoagulant tube. Ficoll Paque Plus density gradient separation was used to isolate PBMCs, and no further T cell sorting was performed. An Agilent 2100 Bioanalyzer and agarose gel were used to assess RNA quality, and a NanoDrop 2000 was used to measure RNA concentration. Here V drops 0 bases and J drops 7 bases, and the junction holds 17 bases not matched to any gene. The CDR3, from cysteine to phenylalanine, totals 18 residues. Solely the CDR3 DNA is kept, with 54 bases framed from the first base. Looking up the germline V gene (reference sequence) yields CDR1 LNHDA and CDR2 SQIVND.

General findings and caveats noted by the study authors: Preferential use of TRBV28, TRBJ1-2 and TRBJ2-5 was observed in persistent disease, whereas TRBV20-1 and TRBJ2-1 were favored in newly diagnosed disease. The study examined only peripheral blood because the primary lesion, thyroid tissue, could not be accessed. Sequencing and analysis were limited to the TCR beta chain. More public clonotypes were shared among persistent patients (more than 2,500) than among newly diagnosed patients (approximately 1,000). As a limitation, the authors acknowledged that the small sample size may reduce accuracy. Compared with newly diagnosed patients, patients with persistent Graves' disease had lower TCR Shannon entropy and fewer highly expanded clones, which suggests clonal expansion.

The same data also went into a second study, on T cells in Graves' hyperthyroidism and ophthalmopathy. The second study, in turn, reports: Stable Graves' hyperthyroidism was defined as the absence of progression to ophthalmopathy over 18 months of follow-up. Hyperthyroidism patients were aged 18 to 65 years and newly diagnosed, with disease duration of less than 2 months. The study excluded patients with uncontrolled infections, other autoimmune diseases, pregnancy or lactation. Diagnoses were established on the basis of clinical symptoms, serum thyroxine and TRAb, thyroid ultrasound, and orbital computed tomography. The first round of RT-PCR for the TCR CDR3 was performed with the HTBI primer set and the Qiagen OneStep RT-PCR kit. Most expanded thyroid clonotypes (frequency above 0.001) were also found in blood, which suggests that blood repertoires may mirror thyroid immune responses. Ophthalmopathy was separated from stable hyperthyroidism by a 13 V-J signature model, with over 85% sensitivity and about 84% specificity obtained in cross-validation and 80%/75% obtained in testing. In validation, progression to ophthalmopathy was predicted by the model with roughly 69% sensitivity and 72.22% specificity, a median of roughly six months before onset. To identify distinguishing TCR V-J signatures, a discovery cohort of 90 to 100 patients was used, comprising 43 with Graves' ophthalmopathy and some 60 with stable Graves' hyperthyroidism. Prospective prediction of ophthalmopathy was tested in an independent validation cohort of some 20 hyperthyroidism patients and 17 patients who later progressed to ophthalmopathy. The roughly 90 discovery patients were divided at random into training and test sets in a 7:3 ratio. Thyroid tissue and blood T-cell repertoires from six Graves' hyperthyroidism patients were also compared in the study. After sampling, hyperthyroidism patients received methimazole starting at 30 mg daily, and ophthalmopathy patients received high-dose intravenous methylprednisolone. The libraries were constructed in a second round of multiplex PCR and then size-selected and purified. Libraries were sequenced paired-end with 100 bp reads on an Illumina HiSeq2000. Raw data were processed with SOAPnuke, discarding reads with adapters, uncalled bases, mean Phred below 15, or no exact constant-primer or identifier match. COPE v1.2.5 was used to merge the high-quality paired reads, and each unique nucleotide sequence was defined as a clonotype. MiTCR v1.1 was used to align clonotypes to the IMGT TRBV, TRBD and TRBJ reference segments. The analysis was restricted to V-J combinations with a frequency above 0.0001, which together covered 99% to 99.2% of the repertoires. The TCS score was defined as F50 (clonal expansion) divided by E x V (chaos), with BLOSUM62-based TCRdist calculated between CDR3 peptides within each V-J. Welch's t-statistics and random forest reduced approximately 520 V-J features to 13, which were used in a naive Bayes classifier (R e1071). No statistical method was used to set the sample size in advance, and investigators knew the group allocation. According to the paper, TCR Vbeta CDR3 sequencing was carried out on roughly 130 peripheral blood samples, which came from 40 to 45 ophthalmopathy, around 74 hyperthyroidism and about 17 progressor patients.

Recombination linked TRBV19 to TRBJ2-7, with 8 junctional bases fitting TRBD1. This TCR came from a woman aged 25 to 39 with Graves disease. Donor details come from another sample of the same person, matched by shared clones. The material sequenced was peripheral blood mononuclear cells (PBMCs), taken at new diagnosis, from a patient treated with antithyroid drugs. At the DNA level, the sequence is TGTGCCAGTAGTATAGATCGTAGATCTGCGGACAGGGTTTGGGAGCAGTACTTC. Its translation reads: CASSIDRRSADRVWEQYF.